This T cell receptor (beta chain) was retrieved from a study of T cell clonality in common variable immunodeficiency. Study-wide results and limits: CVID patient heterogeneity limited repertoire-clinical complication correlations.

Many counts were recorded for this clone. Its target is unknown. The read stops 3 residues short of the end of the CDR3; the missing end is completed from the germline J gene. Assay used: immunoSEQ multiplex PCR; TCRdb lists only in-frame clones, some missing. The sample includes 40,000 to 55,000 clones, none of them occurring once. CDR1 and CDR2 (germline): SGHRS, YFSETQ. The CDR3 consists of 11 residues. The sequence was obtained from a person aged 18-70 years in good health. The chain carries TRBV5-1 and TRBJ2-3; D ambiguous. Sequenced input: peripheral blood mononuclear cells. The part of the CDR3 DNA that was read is TGCGCCAGCAGGGCCGCAACGACG. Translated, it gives CASRAATT. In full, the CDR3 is CASRAATTQYF.